These 19 T cell receptor beta chains were sequenced from one sample in a study of control samples from healthy donors and cancer patients. Assay used: immunoSEQ multiplex PCR; TCRdb lists only in-frame clones, some missing. Among a few hundred thousand clones listed, roughly 90% were seen once. The sample taken for sequencing was PBMCs. The receptor source for this set is a man aged 35 to 55 with head and neck cancer.

The CDR3 coding sequence is TGTGCCAGCAGCTTGGGTTGGGGCGTCGACACTGAAGCTTTCTTT. Its translation is CASSLGWGVDTEAFF. This sequence joins TRBV5-6 and TRBJ1-1, with a possible D match to TRBD1 (5 bases). The CDR3 is 15 amino acids. Germline loops: CDR1 SGHDT, CDR2 YYEEEE. Trimming pared 0 bases from V and 3 bases from J, leaving 12 bases between. The full variable domain, completed using reference TRBV5-6 and TRBJ1-1, is DAGVTQSPTHLIKTRGQQVTLRCSPKSGHDTVSWYQQALGQGPQFIFQYYEEEERQRGNFPDRFSGHQFPNYSSELNVNALLLGDSALYLCASSLGWGVDTEAFFGQGTRLTVV.

The V and J genes are TRBV5-1 and TRBJ2-5; D not resolved. The CDR3 loop spans 15 amino acids. Deletions cut 1 base from V and 6 bases from J, with 16 bases between. CDR1 and CDR2 (germline): SGHRS, YFSETQ. The CDR3 protein is CASSLSAGDVKTQYF. CDR3 sequence (DNA): TGCGCCAGCAGCTTGAGTGCAGGCGATGTCAAGACCCAGTACTTC.

V gene TRBV5-6 combines with J gene TRBJ2-6, with TRBD2 matching over 7 bases. V shed 1 base and J 2 bases; nucleotides not matched to a gene: 0. This CDR3 is 15 amino acids long. Germline CDR1 and CDR2: SGHDT and YYEEEE. CDR3 in amino acids: CASSLRGAGANVLTF. The CDR3 DNA follows: TGTGCCAGCAGCTTGCGGGGGGCTGGGGCCAACGTCCTGACTTTC.

This CDR3 reads CASSSYTGELFF. Written as DNA, the CDR3 is TGTGCCAGCAGCTCATACACCGGGGAGCTGTTTTTT. The V call is TRBV7-9, the J call TRBJ2-2, with D hard to call. The V gene's germline CDR1 is SEHNR and CDR2 FQNEAQ (reference sequence). Trimming left V 4 bases short and J 3 bases short, with 3 bases between. This CDR3 comprises 12 residues.

V is TRBV5-1 and J is TRBJ2-2; D may be TRBD1 or TRBD2 (6 bases each). Germline V gene data show CDR1 as SGHRS and CDR2 as YFSETQ. V was shortened by 1 base and J by 7 bases, with 11 bases between the two germline ends. The CDR3 has 14 residues. The CDR3 spells CASSLRGQVGELFF. CDR3 bases: TGCGCCAGCAGCTTGCGGGGGCAGGTCGGGGAGCTGTTTTTT.

The chain links TRBV19 to TRBJ2-1; the D gene is possibly TRBD1 (6 bases). CDR3 length equals 15 residues. The germline V and J ends were trimmed by 4 bases and 0 bases, with 10 bases remaining between them. Germline V gene sequence: CDR1 LNHDA, CDR2 SQIVND (reference sequence). The CDR3 loop reads CASSTGTPSYNEQFF. The CDR3 bases are TGTGCCAGTAGTACGGGGACACCCTCCTACAATGAGCAGTTCTTC.

The chain is built from TRBV5-1 and TRBJ1-5; 7 bases are shared with TRBD1. This CDR3 has 17 amino acids. CDR1 and CDR2 from the germline V gene are SGHRS and YFSETQ. V shed 0 bases, J shed 0 bases, and the junction held 6 bases outside the gene matches. CDR3 amino acids: CASSLGQGGDSNQPQHF. CDR3 in DNA: TGCGCCAGCAGCTTGGGACAGGGAGGGGATAGCAATCAGCCCCAGCATTTT.

This chain uses TRBV7-9 with TRBJ1-2, with 8 bases lining up with TRBD1. This CDR3 has 15 residues. From germline, CDR1 is SEHNR and CDR2 FQNEAQ (reference sequence). The V segment lost 6 bases and the J segment 1 base; nucleotides outside the gene matches: 7. The CDR3 sequence: CASSYSDRGNYGYTF. As DNA, the CDR3 is TGTGCCAGCAGTTATTCCGACAGGGGTAACTATGGCTACACCTTC.

This chain connects TRBV3-1 (or the pseudogene TRBV3-2) to TRBJ2-5; 11 bases are shared with TRBD2. Germline lookup yields CDR1 LGHDT and CDR2 YNNKEL (reference sequence). The CDR3 covers 16 residues. J gave up 5 bases and V 5 bases, and 10 bases lay outside the gene matches. CDR3 loop: CASSSFSGGEWETQYF. For the CDR3, the DNA is TGTGCCAGCAGCTCTTTTAGCGGGGGGGAGTGGGAGACCCAGTACTTC.

This clone turned up a few times. The CDR3 sequence: CASKGGYYGYTF. In nucleotides, the CDR3 is TGTGCCAGCAAGGGAGGGTACTATGGCTACACCTTC. The V and J genes are TRBV2 and TRBJ1-2; no clear D gene. The germline V gene has CDR1 SNHLY and CDR2 FYNNEI. The CDR3 has 12 residues. The V end lost 7 bases, the J end lost 3 bases, and 9 bases lay between the germline ends.

The chain is built from TRBV11-3 and TRBJ2-7, with a tentative D call TRBD2 (6 bases). Germline assignment: CDR1 SGHNT and CDR2 YENEEA. Trimming cost V 3 bases and J 5 bases, with 11 bases left between them. CDR3 size: 13 residues. For the CDR3, the DNA is TGTGCCAGCAGCTTCCGGGAGAGGGACGAGCAGTACTTC. It yields the protein CASSFRERDEQYF. The full variable domain, rest sourced from reference TRBV11-3 and TRBJ2-7, is EAGVVQSPRYKIIEKKQPVAFWCNPISGHNTLYWYLQNLGQGPELLIRYENEEAVDDSQLPKDRFSAERLKGVDSTLKIQPAELGDSAVYLCASSFRERDEQYFGPGTRLTVT.

The V and J genes are TRBV6-5 and TRBJ2-1; a weak D match, TRBD2 (5 bases). V was cut by 6 bases and J by 0 bases, with 12 bases left in between. This CDR3 contains 15 residues. The germline V gene has CDR1 MNHEY and CDR2 SVGAGI. This CDR3 is CASRPTTSSYNEQFF. As DNA, the CDR3 is TGTGCCAGCAGGCCGACTACAAGCTCCTACAATGAGCAGTTCTTC.

This chain uses TRBV28 with TRBJ2-3; 8 bases fit TRBD2. Germline assignment: CDR1 MDHEN and CDR2 SYDVKM. With V trimmed by 5 bases and J by 2 bases, 6 bases remained unmatched. This CDR3 has 15 amino acids. The CDR3 loop reads CASSTRGGYTDTQYF. The CDR3, as DNA: TGTGCCAGCAGTACGCGCGGGGGGTACACAGATACGCAGTATTTT.

The chain joins TRBV14 to TRBJ2-2, with TRBD2 matching 12 bases. The CDR3 loop spans 15 amino acids. V shed 8 bases and J 5 bases; nucleotides not matched to a gene: 6. Germline-derived CDR1 and CDR2 are SGHDN and FVKESK. In nucleotides, the CDR3 is TGTGCCAGCGCCAGTCTAGCGGGAGGGACCGGGGAGCTGTTTTTT. Protein sequence: CASASLAGGTGELFF.

The J gene is TRBJ1-2, the V gene TRBV3-1 (or the pseudogene TRBV3-2); unclear D gene. V was shortened by 0 bases and J by 5 bases, with 16 bases between the two germline ends. The germline CDR1 and CDR2 sequences are LGHDT and YNNKEL (reference sequence). The CDR3 loop spans 16 amino acids. CDR3 DNA: TGTGCCAGCAGCCAAGATAAAGATTCCTTTTGGTATGGCTACACCTTC. This gives the protein CASSQDKDSFWYGYTF.

The chain employs TRBV28 and TRBJ1-6; TRBD1 matches at 7 bases. The CDR3 sequence is 15 residues long. Germline CDR1 reads MDHEN; CDR2 reads SYDVKM. J gave up 3 bases and V 2 bases, and 1 base lay outside the gene matches. CDR3: CASSLRQGYNSPLHF. The DNA of the CDR3 is TGTGCCAGCAGTTTAAGACAGGGCTATAATTCACCCCTCCACTTT.

V gene TRBV5-1 combines with J gene TRBJ1-4; D is ambiguous. CDR3 length: 13 residues. In germline, CDR1 is SGHRS, CDR2 YFSETQ. With 4 bases removed from V and 3 bases from J, the gap between germline ends came to 7 bases. CDR3 amino acids: CASSSRANEKLFF. DNA of the CDR3: TGCGCCAGCAGCAGTCGCGCTAATGAAAAACTGTTTTTT.

The chain uses TRBV2 and TRBJ2-5; TRBD1 or TRBD2 may be the D gene (7 bases each). Germline assignment: CDR1 SNHLY and CDR2 FYNNEI. V lost 5 bases, J lost 5 bases, and 15 bases lay in between. This CDR3 spans 14 amino acids. CDR3 in amino acids: CASSPGGARETQYF. CDR3 nucleotide sequence: TGTGCCAGCAGTCCAGGGGGGGCAAGGGAGACCCAGTACTTC.

This chain links TRBV29-1 with TRBJ1-5; 8 bases match TRBD1. V lost 6 bases and J lost 6; bases outside the gene matches: 7. Germline V gene lookup returns CDR1 SQVTM and CDR2 ANQGSEA. The CDR3 sequence is 13 residues long. This CDR3 reads CSVGGQGGQPQHF. The CDR3, as DNA: TGCAGCGTCGGTGGACAGGGCGGTCAGCCCCAGCATTTT.